This T cell receptor beta chain was recorded in a study of tumor-infiltrating lymphocytes in primary liver carcinoma. As concerns this clonotype: Antigen unknown. Sequence at one end of the junction differs from germline and may be a read error.

Unsorted bulk tissue (roughly 19-31 mg) underwent RNA and DNA co-extraction. Patients had primary liver carcinoma treated by surgical resection. TCR beta cDNA was reverse-transcribed from 450 to 500 ng of total RNA. The reaction used a constant-region primer and ProtoScript II reverse transcriptase. Construction of TCR beta libraries relied on three successive nested multiplex PCR rounds employing slightly modified ARM-PCR. With TRBV1-TRBV30 forward primers and a C-beta reverse primer, the first two PCR rounds were run for around 10 cycles each. TCRdb fed the multiplex PCR reads into MiXCR, producing one record per CDR3 protein. Of tens of thousands of distinct CDR3 sequences in the sample, around 70% were seen once. CDR1 SGHAT and CDR2 FQNNGV come from the germline V gene. This CDR3 has 15 amino acids. The study's findings and limits: Pairs of tumor regions overlapped more than tumor-adjacent and tumor-blood pairs did.

What was sequenced was liver tumor tissue from sampling region 2. As to subset: tumor region T2, inferior pole. The chain uses TRBV11-2 and TRBJ2-7; TRBD1 is a possible D gene (6 bases). The sequence came from a man between 35 and 55 years old with primary liver carcinoma and hepatitis B virus infection. The CDR3 here is CASSLRWAGEDEQYF. CDR3 bases: TGTGCCAGCAGCTTACGATGGGCAGGGGAAGACGAGCAATACTTC.